One TCR beta chain is described in this entry. Its cognate antigen is unknown. PCR primers comprised 60 Vbeta and 13 Jbeta primers. Original processing methods: An analysis performed later counted roughly 79 million unique TCR beta chains (around 10 million of them shared). Data came from immunoSEQ multiplex PCR; TCRdb stores just in-frame clones and leaves some out. The DNA gave D and trimming, while V, J and clone size come from that table. Among about 200,000 clones listed, roughly 83% were seen once. V lost 6 bases to trimming and J lost 10 bases; unmatched junction nucleotides: 4. CDR3 size: 14 residues. Germline V lookup: CDR1 LNHDA, CDR2 SQIVND (reference sequence). The data stem from a study of cytomegalovirus exposure and HLA in healthy donors. The study's findings and limits: TCR beta chains associated with HLA were, in a later analysis, more clonally expanded than equally common others. The authors later found TCR association rates varying by HLA locus, with DRB1 most and HLA-C fewest.

The clonotype was recovered from a male donor in good health and CMV-seropositive. The chain couples TRBV19 to TRBJ2-1; 15 bases align to TRBD2. The sample comprised PBMCs. CDR3 protein: CASRGLAGGGEQFF. CDR3 coding DNA: TGTGCCAGTAGGGGACTAGCGGGAGGTGGGGAGCAGTTCTTC.